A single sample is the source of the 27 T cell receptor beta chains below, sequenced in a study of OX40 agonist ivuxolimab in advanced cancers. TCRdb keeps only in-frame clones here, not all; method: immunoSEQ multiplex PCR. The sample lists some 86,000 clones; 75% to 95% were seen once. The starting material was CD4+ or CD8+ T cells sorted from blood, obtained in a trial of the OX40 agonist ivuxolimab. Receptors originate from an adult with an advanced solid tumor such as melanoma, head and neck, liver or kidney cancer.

CDR3 protein: CASTRGPEAFF. The CDR3 DNA reads as TGTGCCTCAACGAGGGGTCCTGAAGCTTTCTTT. The chain combines TRBV6-5 with TRBJ1-1; D might be TRBD1 (5 bases). This CDR3 region has 11 residues. Germline-derived CDR1 and CDR2 are MNHEY and SVGAGI. The V end was cut by 11 bases, the J end by 6 bases, with 13 bases between.

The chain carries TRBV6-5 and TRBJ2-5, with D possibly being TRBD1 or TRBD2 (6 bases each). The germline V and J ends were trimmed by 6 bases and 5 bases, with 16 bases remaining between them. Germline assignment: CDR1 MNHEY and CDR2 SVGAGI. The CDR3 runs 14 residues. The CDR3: CASRSPGGSETQYF. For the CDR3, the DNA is TGTGCCAGCAGGTCCCCCGGGGGCTCTGAGACCCAGTACTTC.

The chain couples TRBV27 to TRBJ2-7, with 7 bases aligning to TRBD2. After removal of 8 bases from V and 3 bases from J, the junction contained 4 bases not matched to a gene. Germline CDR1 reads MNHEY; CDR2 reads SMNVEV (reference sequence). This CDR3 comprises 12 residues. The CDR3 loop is CASHSGGYEQYF. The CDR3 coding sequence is TGTGCCAGCCACTCGGGGGGCTACGAGCAGTACTTC.

The CDR3 protein is CAISESSGMNTEAFF. CDR3 sequence (DNA): TGTGCCATCAGTGAGTCATCAGGGATGAACACTGAAGCTTTCTTT. The chain has TRBV10-3 and TRBJ1-1, with D tentatively TRBD1 (5 bases). With 0 bases removed from V and 0 bases from J, the gap between germline ends came to 8 bases. CDR3 length: 15 amino acids. Germline-derived CDR1 and CDR2 are ENHRY and SYGVKD.

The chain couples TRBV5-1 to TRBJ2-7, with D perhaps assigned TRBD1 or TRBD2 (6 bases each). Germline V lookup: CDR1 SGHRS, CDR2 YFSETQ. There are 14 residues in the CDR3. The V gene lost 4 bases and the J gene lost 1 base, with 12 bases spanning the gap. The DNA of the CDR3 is TGCGCCAGCAGCCCGGGGGACATTTCCTACGAGCAGTACTTC. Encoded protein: CASSPGDISYEQYF. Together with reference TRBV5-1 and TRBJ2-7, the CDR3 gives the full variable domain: KAGVTQTPRYLIKTRGQQVTLSCSPISGHRSVSWYQQTPGQGLQFLFEYFSETQRNKGNFPGRFSGRQFSNSRSEMNVSTLELGDSALYLCASSPGDISYEQYFGPGTRLTVT.

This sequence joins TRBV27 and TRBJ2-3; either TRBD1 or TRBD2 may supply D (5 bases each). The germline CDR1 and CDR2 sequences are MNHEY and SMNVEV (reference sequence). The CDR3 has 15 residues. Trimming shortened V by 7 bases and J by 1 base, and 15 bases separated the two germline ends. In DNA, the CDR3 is TGTGCCAGCAAATCCCCTAGCAGGGGCACAGATACGCAGTATTTT. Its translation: CASKSPSRGTDTQYF.

The CDR3 bases are TGCGCCAGCAGCTTCAAGGCTGGTAGCGGGGGGAATGAGCAGTTCTTC. Its translation: CASSFKAGSGGNEQFF. The chain links TRBV5-1 to TRBJ2-1; 10 bases are a match to TRBD2. Losses at the gene ends were 2 bases for V and 7 bases for J; bases not matched to a gene: 9. CDR1 and CDR2 (germline): SGHRS, YFSETQ. The CDR3 is 16 amino acids.

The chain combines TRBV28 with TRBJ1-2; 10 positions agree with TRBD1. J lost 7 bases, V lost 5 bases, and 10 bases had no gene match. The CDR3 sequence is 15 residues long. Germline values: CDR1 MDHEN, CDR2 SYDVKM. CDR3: CASSRTGGILGGYTF. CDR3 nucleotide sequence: TGTGCCAGCAGTCGGACAGGGGGGATCCTAGGTGGCTACACCTTC.

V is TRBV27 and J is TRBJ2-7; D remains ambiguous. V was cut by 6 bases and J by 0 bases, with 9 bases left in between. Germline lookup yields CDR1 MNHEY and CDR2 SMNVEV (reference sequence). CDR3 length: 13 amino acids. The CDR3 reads CASRGGNSYEQYF. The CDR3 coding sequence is TGTGCCAGCAGAGGCGGAAACTCCTACGAGCAGTACTTC.

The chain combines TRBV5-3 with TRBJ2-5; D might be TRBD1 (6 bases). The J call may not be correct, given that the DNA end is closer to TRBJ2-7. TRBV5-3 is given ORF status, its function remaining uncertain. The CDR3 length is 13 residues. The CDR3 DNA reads TGTGCCAGAAGCCGCGACAGGTCTTACGAGCAGTACTTC. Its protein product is CARSRDRSYEQYF.

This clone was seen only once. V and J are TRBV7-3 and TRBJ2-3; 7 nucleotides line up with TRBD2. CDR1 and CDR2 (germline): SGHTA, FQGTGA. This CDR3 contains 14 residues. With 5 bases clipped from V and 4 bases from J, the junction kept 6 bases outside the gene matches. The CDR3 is CASSPGGSADTQYF. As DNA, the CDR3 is TGTGCCAGCAGCCCCGGCGGGAGCGCAGATACGCAGTATTTT. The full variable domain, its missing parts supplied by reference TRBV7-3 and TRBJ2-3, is GAGVSQTPSNKVTEKGKYVELRCDPISGHTALYWYRQSLGQGPEFLIYFQGTGAADDSGLPNDRFFAVRPEGSVSTLKIQRTERGDSAVYLCASSPGGSADTQYFGPGTRLTVL.

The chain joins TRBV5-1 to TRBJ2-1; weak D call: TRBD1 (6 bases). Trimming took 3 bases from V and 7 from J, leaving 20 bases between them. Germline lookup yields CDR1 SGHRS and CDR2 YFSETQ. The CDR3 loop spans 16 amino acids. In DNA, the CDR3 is TGCGCCAGCAGCTGGGGTCATGGGGGCGCTTTAAATGAGCAGTTCTTC. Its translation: CASSWGHGGALNEQFF.

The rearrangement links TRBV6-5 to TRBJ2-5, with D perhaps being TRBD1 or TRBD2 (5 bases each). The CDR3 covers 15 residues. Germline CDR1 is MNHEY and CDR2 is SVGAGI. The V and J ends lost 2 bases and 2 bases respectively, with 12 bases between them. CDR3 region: CASSYGGFGQETQYF. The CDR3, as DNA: TGTGCCAGCAGTTACGGGGGATTTGGACAAGAGACCCAGTACTTC.

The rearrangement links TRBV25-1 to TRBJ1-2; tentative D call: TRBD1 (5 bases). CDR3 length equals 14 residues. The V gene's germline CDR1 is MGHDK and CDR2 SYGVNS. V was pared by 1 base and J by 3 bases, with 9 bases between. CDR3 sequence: CASSELGTYYGYTF. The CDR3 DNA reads TGTGCCAGCAGTGAATTAGGGACCTACTATGGCTACACCTTC.

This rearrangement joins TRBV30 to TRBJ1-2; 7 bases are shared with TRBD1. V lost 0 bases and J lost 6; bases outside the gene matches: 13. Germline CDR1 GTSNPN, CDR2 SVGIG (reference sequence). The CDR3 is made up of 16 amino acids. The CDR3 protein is CAWSVQTGSSLHGYTF. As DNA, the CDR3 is TGTGCCTGGAGTGTACAGACAGGGTCCTCTTTACATGGCTACACCTTC. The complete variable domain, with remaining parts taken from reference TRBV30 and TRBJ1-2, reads SQTIHQWPATLVQPVGSPLSLECTVEGTSNPNLYWYRQAAGRGLQLLFYSVGIGQISSEVPQNLSASRPQDRQFILSSKKLLLSDSGFYLCAWSVQTGSSLHGYTFGSGTRLTVV.

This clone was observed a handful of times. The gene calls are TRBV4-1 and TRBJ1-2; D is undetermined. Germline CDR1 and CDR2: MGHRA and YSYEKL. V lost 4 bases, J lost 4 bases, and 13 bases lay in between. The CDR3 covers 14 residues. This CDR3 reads CASSPRSGAYGYTF. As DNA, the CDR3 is TGCGCCAGCAGCCCGCGGTCAGGCGCCTATGGCTACACCTTC.

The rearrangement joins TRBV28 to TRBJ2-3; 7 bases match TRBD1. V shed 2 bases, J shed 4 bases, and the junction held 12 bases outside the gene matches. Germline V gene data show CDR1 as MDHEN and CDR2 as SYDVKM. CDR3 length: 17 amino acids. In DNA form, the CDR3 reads TGTGCCAGCAGTTTAACCAGGACAGGAGCCGGGCCAGATACGCAGTATTTT. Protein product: CASSLTRTGAGPDTQYF.

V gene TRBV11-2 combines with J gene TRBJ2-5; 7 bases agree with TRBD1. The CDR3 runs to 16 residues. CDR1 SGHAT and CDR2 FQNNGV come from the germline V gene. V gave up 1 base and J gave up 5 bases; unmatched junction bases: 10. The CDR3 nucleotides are TGTGCCAGCAGCTTAGGCTCCCGGACAGGCGGGGAGACCCAGTACTTC. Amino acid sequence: CASSLGSRTGGETQYF.

CDR3 in DNA: TGTGCCAGCAGCCAGGGGACAGCGAGACCCCTCCACTTT. This sequence encodes CASSQGTARPLHF. The chain joins TRBV14 to TRBJ1-6, with 7 bases lining up with TRBD1. V lost 3 bases and J lost 12; bases outside the gene matches: 5. The CDR3 runs 13 residues. Germline values: CDR1 SGHDN, CDR2 FVKESK. Looking up the rest from reference TRBV14 and TRBJ1-6 gives the full variable domain: EAGVTQFPSHSVIEKGQTVTLRCDPISGHDNLYWYRRVMGKEIKFLLHFVKESKQDESGMPNNRFLAERTGGTYSTLKVQPAELEDSGVYFCASSQGTARPLHFGNGTRLTVT.

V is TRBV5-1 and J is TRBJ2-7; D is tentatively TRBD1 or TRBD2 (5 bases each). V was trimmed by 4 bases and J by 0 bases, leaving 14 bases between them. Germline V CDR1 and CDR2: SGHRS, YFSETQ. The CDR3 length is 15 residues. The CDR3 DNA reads TGCGCCAGCAGCAGAGACGGGGCTGTCTCCTACGAGCAGTACTTC. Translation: CASSRDGAVSYEQYF.

CDR3 region: CASSLTGRNQPQHF. The CDR3 nucleotides are TGTGCCAGCAGCCTTACGGGGAGGAATCAGCCCCAGCATTTT. This rearrangement joins TRBV6-1 to TRBJ1-5; D call uncertain. Deletions cut 6 bases from V and 4 bases from J, with 13 bases between. The germline V gene encodes CDR1 MNHNS and CDR2 SASEGT. The length of the CDR3 is 14 residues.

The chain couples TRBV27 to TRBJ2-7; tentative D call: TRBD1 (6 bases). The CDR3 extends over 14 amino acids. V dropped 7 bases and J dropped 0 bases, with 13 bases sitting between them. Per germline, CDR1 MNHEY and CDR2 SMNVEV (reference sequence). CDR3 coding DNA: TGTGCCAGCAAAAGGGACACCCCCTCCTACGAGCAGTACTTC. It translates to CASKRDTPSYEQYF.

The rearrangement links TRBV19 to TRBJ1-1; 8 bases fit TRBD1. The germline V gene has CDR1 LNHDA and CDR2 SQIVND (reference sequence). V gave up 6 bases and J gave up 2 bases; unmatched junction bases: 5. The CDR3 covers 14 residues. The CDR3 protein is CASRADRVNTEAFF. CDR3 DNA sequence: TGTGCCAGTAGAGCGGACAGGGTTAACACTGAAGCTTTCTTT.

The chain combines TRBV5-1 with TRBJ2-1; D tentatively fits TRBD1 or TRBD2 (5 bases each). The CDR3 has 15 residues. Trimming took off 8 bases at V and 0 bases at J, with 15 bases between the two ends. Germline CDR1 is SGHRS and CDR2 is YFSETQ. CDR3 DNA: TGCGCCAGGGTGAGGGGACCCGGCTCCTACAATGAGCAGTTCTTC. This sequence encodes CARVRGPGSYNEQFF.

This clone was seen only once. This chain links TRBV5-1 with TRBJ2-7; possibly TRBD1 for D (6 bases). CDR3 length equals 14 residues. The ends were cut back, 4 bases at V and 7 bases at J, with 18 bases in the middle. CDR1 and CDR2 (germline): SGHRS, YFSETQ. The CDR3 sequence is CASSQGQGPGEQYF. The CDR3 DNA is TGCGCCAGCAGCCAGGGGCAGGGGCCGGGGGAGCAGTACTTC. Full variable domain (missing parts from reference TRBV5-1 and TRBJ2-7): KAGVTQTPRYLIKTRGQQVTLSCSPISGHRSVSWYQQTPGQGLQFLFEYFSETQRNKGNFPGRFSGRQFSNSRSEMNVSTLELGDSALYLCASSQGQGPGEQYFGPGTRLTVT.

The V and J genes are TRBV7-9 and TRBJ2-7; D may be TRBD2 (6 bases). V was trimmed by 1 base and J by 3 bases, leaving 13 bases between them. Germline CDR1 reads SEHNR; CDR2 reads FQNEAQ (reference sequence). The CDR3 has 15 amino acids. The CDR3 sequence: CASSLVGLHSYEQYF. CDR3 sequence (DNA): TGTGCCAGCAGCTTAGTGGGACTGCACAGCTACGAGCAGTACTTC.

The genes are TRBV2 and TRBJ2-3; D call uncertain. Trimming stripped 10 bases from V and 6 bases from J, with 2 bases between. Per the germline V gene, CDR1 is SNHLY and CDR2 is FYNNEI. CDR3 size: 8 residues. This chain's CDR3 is CANDTQYF. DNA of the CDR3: TGTGCCAACGATACGCAGTATTTT.